The T cell receptor (beta chain) under discussion was sequenced for a study of shared clonotypes between healthy human individuals. CD45RO-negative, CCR7-positively selected cells formed the naive CD8 fraction, excluding terminally differentiated effector memory CD45RA+ cells. In the case of this clone: Its cognate antigen is unknown.

The germline gives CDR1 MDHEN, CDR2 SYDVKM. The CDR3 loop spans 13 amino acids. Trimming took 7 bases from V and 0 from J, leaving 10 bases between them. The protocol was immunoSEQ multiplex PCR, while the TCRdb copy is restricted to in-frame clones and leaves out a portion. The table includes over 2,000,000 clones, 93% detected once. Points from the study as a whole: Rarefaction demonstrated incomplete sorted-subset sequencing despite large depth.

The TCR originated in a man in his late teens or twenties in good health. Some clones in this sample may be carry-over from other donors' samples. The chain has TRBV28 and TRBJ2-7; TRBD1 is a possible D gene (5 bases). The source material was naive CD8+ T cells from PBMCs. The chain's CDR3 is CASTGHLSYEQYF. The CDR3 nucleotides are TGTGCCAGCACAGGACACCTCTCCTACGAGCAGTACTTC.